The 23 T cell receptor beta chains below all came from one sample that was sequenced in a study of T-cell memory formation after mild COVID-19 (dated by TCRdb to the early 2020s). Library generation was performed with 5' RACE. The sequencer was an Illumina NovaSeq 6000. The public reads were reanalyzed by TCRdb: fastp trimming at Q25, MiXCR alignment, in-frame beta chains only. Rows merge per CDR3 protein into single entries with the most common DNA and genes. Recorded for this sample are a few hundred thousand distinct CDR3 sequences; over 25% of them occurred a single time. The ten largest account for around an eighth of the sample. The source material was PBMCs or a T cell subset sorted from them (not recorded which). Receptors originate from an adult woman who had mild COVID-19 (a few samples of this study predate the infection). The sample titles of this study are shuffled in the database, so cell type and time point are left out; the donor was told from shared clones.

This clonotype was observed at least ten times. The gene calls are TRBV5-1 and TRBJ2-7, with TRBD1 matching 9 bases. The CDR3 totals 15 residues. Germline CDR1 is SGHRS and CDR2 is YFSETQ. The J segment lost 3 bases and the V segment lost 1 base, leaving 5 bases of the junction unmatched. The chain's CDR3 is CASSLTPGQGYEQYF. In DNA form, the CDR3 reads TGCGCCAGCAGCTTGACCCCGGGACAGGGCTACGAGCAGTACTTC.

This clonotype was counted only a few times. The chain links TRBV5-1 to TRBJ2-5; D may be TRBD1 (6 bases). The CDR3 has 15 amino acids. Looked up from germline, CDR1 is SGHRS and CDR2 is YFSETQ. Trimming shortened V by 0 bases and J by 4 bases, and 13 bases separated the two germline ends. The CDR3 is CASSLAVQGIETQYF. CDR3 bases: TGCGCCAGCAGCTTGGCGGTGCAGGGGATAGAGACCCAGTACTTC. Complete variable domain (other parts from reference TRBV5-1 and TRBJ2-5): KAGVTQTPRYLIKTRGQQVTLSCSPISGHRSVSWYQQTPGQGLQFLFEYFSETQRNKGNFPGRFSGRQFSNSRSEMNVSTLELGDSALYLCASSLAVQGIETQYFGPGTRLLVL.

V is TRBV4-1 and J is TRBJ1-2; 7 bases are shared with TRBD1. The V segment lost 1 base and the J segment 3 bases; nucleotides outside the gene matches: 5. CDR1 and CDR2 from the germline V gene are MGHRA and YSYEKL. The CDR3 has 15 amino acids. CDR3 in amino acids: CASSQGRQGDYGYTF. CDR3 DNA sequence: TGCGCCAGCAGCCAAGGACGACAGGGTGACTATGGCTACACCTTC.

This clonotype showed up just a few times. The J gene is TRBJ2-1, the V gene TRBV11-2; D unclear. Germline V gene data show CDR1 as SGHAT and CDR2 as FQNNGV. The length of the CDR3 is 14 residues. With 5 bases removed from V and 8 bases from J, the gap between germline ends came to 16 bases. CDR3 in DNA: TGTGCCAGCAGCCCCTGGCTAGAGGCTCATGAGCAGTTCTTC. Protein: CASSPWLEAHEQFF. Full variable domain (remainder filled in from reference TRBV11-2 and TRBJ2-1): EAGVAQSPRYKIIEKRQSVAFWCNPISGHATLYWYQQILGQGPKLLIQFQNNGVVDDSQLPKDRFSAERLKGVDSTLKIQPAKLEDSAVYLCASSPWLEAHEQFFGPGTRLTVL.

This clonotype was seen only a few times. CDR3 sequence (DNA): TGCAGCGCCGCAAGGGGGGACACCGGGGAGCTGTTTTTT. Translating gives CSAARGDTGELFF. This chain links TRBV29-1 with TRBJ2-2; D possibly matches TRBD1 or TRBD2 (6 bases each). The V end lost 7 bases, the J end lost 3 bases, and 12 bases lay between the germline ends. CDR1 SQVTM and CDR2 ANQGSEA come from the germline V gene. There are 13 residues in the CDR3.

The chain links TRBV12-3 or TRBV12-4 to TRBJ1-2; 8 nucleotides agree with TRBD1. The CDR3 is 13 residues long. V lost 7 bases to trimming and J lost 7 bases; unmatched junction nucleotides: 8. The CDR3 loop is CASITDREVGYTF. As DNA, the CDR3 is TGTGCCAGCATTACGGACAGGGAGGTTGGCTACACCTTC.

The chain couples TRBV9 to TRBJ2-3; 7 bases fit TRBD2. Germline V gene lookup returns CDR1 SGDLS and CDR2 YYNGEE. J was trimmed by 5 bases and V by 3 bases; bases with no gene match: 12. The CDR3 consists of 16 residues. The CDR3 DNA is TGTGCCAGCAGCGGGCGCTCTAGAGGGAGGGGAGATACGCAGTATTTT. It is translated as CASSGRSRGRGDTQYF.

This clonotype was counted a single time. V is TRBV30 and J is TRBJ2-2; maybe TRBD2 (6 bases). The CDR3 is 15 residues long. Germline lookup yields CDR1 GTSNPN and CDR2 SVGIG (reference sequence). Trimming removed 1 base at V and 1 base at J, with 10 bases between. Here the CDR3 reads CAWSGGDLNTGELFF. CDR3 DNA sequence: TGTGCCTGGAGTGGGGGGGACCTGAACACCGGGGAGCTGTTTTTT.

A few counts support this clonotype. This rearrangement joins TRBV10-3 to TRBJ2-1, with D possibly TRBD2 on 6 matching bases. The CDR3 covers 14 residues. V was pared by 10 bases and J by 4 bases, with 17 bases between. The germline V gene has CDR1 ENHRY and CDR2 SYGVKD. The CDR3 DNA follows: TGTGCCACCAACCACGGGGGTTCGTACAATGAGCAGTTCTTC. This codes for CATNHGGSYNEQFF.

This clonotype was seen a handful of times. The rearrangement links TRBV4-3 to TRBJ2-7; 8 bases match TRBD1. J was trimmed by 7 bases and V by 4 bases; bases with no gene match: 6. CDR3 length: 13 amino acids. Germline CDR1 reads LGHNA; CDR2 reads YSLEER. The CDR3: CASSPRTGREQYF. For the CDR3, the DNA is TGCGCCAGCAGCCCCCGGACAGGGCGGGAGCAGTACTTC.

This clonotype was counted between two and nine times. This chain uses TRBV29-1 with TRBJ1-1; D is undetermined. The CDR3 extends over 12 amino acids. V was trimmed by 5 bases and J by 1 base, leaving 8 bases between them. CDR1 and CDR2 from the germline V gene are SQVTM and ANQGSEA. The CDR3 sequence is CSVLVRNTEAFF. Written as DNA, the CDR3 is TGCAGCGTTCTGGTCCGGAACACTGAAGCTTTCTTT.

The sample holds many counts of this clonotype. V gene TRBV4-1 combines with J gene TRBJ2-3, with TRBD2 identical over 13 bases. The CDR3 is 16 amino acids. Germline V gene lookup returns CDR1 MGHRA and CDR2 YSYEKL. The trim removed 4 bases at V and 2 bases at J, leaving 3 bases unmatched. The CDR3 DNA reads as TGCGCCAGCAGCCCAGGGACTAGCGGGGTCACAGATACGCAGTATTTT. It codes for CASSPGTSGVTDTQYF.

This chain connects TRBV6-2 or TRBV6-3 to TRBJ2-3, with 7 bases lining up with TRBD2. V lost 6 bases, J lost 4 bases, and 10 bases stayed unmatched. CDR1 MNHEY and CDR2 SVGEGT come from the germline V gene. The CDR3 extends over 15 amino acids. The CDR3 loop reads CASSQWGGSSDTQYF. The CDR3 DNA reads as TGTGCCAGCAGCCAGTGGGGCGGGAGCTCAGATACGCAGTATTTT.

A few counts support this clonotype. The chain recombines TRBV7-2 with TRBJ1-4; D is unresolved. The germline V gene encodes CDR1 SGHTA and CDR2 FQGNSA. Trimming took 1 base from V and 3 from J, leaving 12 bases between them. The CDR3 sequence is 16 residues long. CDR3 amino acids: CASSLVPAGSNEKLFF. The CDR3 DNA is TGTGCCAGCAGCTTAGTGCCTGCCGGATCTAATGAAAAACTGTTTTTT. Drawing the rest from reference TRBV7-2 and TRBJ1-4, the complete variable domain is GAGVSQSPSNKVTEKGKDVELRCDPISGHTALYWYRQSLGQGLEFLIYFQGNSAPDKSGLPSDRFSAERTGGSVSTLTIQRTQQEDSAVYLCASSLVPAGSNEKLFFGSGTQLSVL.

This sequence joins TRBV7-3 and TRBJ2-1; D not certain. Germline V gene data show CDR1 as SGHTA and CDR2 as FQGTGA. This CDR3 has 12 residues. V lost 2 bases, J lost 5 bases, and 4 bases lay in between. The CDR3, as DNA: TGTGCCAGCAGCTTACTGCACAATGAGCAGTTCTTC. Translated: CASSLLHNEQFF.

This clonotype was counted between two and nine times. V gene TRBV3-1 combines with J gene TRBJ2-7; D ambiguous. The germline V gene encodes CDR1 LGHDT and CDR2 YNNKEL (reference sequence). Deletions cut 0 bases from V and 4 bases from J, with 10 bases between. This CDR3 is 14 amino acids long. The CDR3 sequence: CASSQDWLNYEQYF. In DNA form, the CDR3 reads TGTGCCAGCAGCCAAGATTGGCTTAATTACGAGCAGTACTTC.

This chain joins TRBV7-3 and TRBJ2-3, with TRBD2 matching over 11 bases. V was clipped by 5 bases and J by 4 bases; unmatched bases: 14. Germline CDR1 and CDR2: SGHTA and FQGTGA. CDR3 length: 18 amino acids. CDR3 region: CASSPLPLAGGSSDTQYF. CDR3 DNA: TGTGCCAGCAGCCCCCTCCCTCTAGCGGGGGGTTCGTCAGATACGCAGTATTTT. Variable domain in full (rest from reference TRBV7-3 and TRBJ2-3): GAGVSQTPSNKVTEKGKYVELRCDPISGHTALYWYRQSLGQGPEFLIYFQGTGAADDSGLPNDRFFAVRPEGSVSTLKIQRTERGDSAVYLCASSPLPLAGGSSDTQYFGPGTRLTVL.

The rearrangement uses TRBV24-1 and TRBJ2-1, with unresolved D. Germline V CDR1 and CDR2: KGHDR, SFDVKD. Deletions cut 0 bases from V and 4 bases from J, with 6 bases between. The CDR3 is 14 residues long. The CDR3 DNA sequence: TGTGCCACCAGTGATTTGGGGAATTACAATGAGCAGTTCTTC. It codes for CATSDLGNYNEQFF.

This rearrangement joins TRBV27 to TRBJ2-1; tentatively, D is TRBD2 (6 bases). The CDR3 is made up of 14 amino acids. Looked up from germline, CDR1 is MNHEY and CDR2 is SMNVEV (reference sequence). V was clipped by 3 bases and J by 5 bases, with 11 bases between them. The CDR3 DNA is TGTGCCAGCAGTTTTGGACTAAGCAACAATGAGCAGTTCTTC. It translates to CASSFGLSNNEQFF.

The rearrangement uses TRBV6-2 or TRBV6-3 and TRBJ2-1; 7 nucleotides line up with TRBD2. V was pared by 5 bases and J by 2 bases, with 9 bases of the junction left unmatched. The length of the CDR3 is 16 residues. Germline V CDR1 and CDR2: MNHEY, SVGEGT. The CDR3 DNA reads TGTGCCAGCAGTCCAGCATCCGGGACTACCTACAATGAGCAGTTCTTC. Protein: CASSPASGTTYNEQFF.

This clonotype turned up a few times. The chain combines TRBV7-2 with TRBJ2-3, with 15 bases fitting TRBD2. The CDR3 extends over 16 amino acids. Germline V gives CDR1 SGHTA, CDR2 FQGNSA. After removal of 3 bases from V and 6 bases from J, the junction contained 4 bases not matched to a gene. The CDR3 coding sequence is TGTGCCAGCAGCTTGGGACTAGCGGGAGGTGTGGATACGCAGTATTTT. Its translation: CASSLGLAGGVDTQYF.

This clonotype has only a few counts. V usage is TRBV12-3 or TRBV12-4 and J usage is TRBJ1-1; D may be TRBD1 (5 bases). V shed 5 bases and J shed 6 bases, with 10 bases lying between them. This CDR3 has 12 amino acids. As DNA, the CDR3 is TGTGCCAGCAGTATAGGGGCTGCTGAAGCTTTCTTT. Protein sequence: CASSIGAAEAFF.

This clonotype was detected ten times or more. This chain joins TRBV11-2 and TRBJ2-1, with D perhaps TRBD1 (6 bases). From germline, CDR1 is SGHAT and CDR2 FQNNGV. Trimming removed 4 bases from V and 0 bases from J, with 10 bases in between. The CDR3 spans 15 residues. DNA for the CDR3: TGTGCCAGCAGCTCTACAGGGAGCTCCTACAATGAGCAGTTCTTC. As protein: CASSSTGSSYNEQFF.